The clone carrying this TCR beta chain has more than one count but fewer than ten. Antigen: not known. The entry originates in a study of blood T cells in healthy people across ages. Regarding the study as a whole: Considered underestimates were the diversity estimates obtained from one million T cells. Unsorted PBMCs ruled out conclusive naive versus antigen-experienced comparison.

Together with a sample-barcoded 5' primer, a J-beta primer mix was included in a second PCR lasting about 6 to 12 cycles. A template-switch adaptor with 12 random nucleotides tagged each cDNA molecule. TCRdb re-derived calls from the 5' RACE reads in MiXCR, one entry per CDR3 protein. This sample carries hundreds of thousands of distinct CDR3 sequences, 25% to 30% of them seen once, and the ten largest clones take 2.5% to 3.5%. CDR3 length: 13 amino acids. Germline V gene data show CDR1 as SGHNT and CDR2 as YENEEA. These data were also reused for a study on T cells of mothers and their children. As reported in that work: Reads recorded for TCR beta CDR3 numbered over 8 million per mother and several million per child.

Sequencing was performed on blood. The chain uses TRBV11-3 and TRBJ2-7; D is tentatively TRBD1 or TRBD2 (5 bases each). The J call may be in error: the DNA end matches TRBJ2-1 better. The source of this sequence is a boy between 10 and 17 years old in good health. In nucleotides, the CDR3 is TGTGCCAGCAGCACCCGGGACGTTGCGGAGCAGTTCTTC. Protein product: CASSTRDVAEQFF.